This TCR beta chain was sequenced for a study of a mutant IDH1 vaccine in newly diagnosed glioma. Study-level information: The start of vaccination came 4-6 weeks after radiotherapy alone, or with temozolomide cycles.

General study results and limits: Changes in top peripheral clonotypes did not appear linked to pseudoprogression.

Documented time point: week 35, safety follow-up. Vaccine doses each comprised 300 ug of mutant IDH1 20-mer peptide, with topical imiquimod. Across weeks 1, 3, 5, 7, 11, 15, 19 and 23, patients received a vaccination each time, eight in all. Patients carried new grade 3 or 4 IDH1-mutant astrocytomas lacking nuclear ATRX. This CDR3 region has 16 residues. Germline CDR1 LNHDA, CDR2 SQIVND (reference sequence). Trimming stripped 0 bases from V and 0 bases from J, with 8 bases between. Clones were read by immunoSEQ multiplex PCR, and TCRdb kept only the in-frame ones, dropping some. In the table there are 50,000 to 70,000 clones, approximately 87% of which are singletons. Note on this clone: The antigen remains undetermined.

Sequenced material: PBMCs, taken from a glioma patient whose treatment included an IDH1 peptide vaccine. The chain links TRBV19 to TRBJ1-4; D gene unclear. This sequence originates from a man in his forties with glioma. The CDR3 spells CASSIEGGATNEKLFF. CDR3 DNA sequence: TGTGCCAGTAGTATAGAGGGAGGCGCAACTAATGAAAAACTGTTTTTT.